Presented here are 21 T cell receptor beta chains from one specimen sequenced in a study of blood T cell repertoires in COVID-19. Here immunoSEQ multiplex PCR was the method, and the copy in TCRdb shows in-frame clones only, minus some. The data contain around 420,000 clones, around 90% of them seen just once; the ten biggest clones take up roughly 1.9%. Sequencing input: PBMCs or T cells enriched from blood (not recorded which). The receptors shown here come from a woman between 35 and 50 years old with acute COVID-19.

The CDR3 reads CASSLGTGGYYGYTF. Written as DNA, the CDR3 is TGTGCCAGCAGCTTAGGCACAGGGGGCTACTATGGCTACACCTTC. The genes are TRBV5-4 and TRBJ1-2; 9 bases map to TRBD1. CDR1 is SGHNT, CDR2 YYREEE, per germline (reference sequence). Trimming at V came to 2 bases and at J to 3 bases, leaving 5 bases not matched to a gene. The CDR3 runs to 15 residues.

The chain employs TRBV7-9 and TRBJ1-2, with D perhaps matching TRBD1 (6 bases). Germline values: CDR1 SEHNR, CDR2 FQNEAQ (reference sequence). V lost 3 bases and J 4 bases, leaving 9 bases between the germline ends. The length of the CDR3 is 13 residues. The CDR3 sequence: CASSLPGVYGYTF. As DNA, the CDR3 is TGTGCCAGCAGCTTGCCAGGGGTCTATGGCTACACCTTC.

This chain links TRBV11-2 with TRBJ1-2, with 10 bases matching TRBD1. Germline V CDR1 and CDR2: SGHAT, FQNNGV. The CDR3 has 15 amino acids. V lost 4 bases, J lost 4 bases, and 6 bases stayed unmatched. The CDR3 nucleotides read TGTGCCAGCAGCTGGACCGGGACAGGGGCCTATGGCTACACCTTC. Its translation is CASSWTGTGAYGYTF.

This chain uses TRBV5-6 with TRBJ2-3; 10 bases line up with TRBD2. V was pared by 4 bases and J by 0 bases, with 5 bases of the junction left unmatched. Germline CDR1 SGHDT, CDR2 YYEEEE. The CDR3 loop spans 16 amino acids. CDR3 protein: CASSPWTSGSTDTQYF. The CDR3 nucleotides are TGTGCCAGCAGCCCCTGGACTAGCGGAAGCACAGATACGCAGTATTTT.

The chain is built from TRBV5-4 and TRBJ1-1, with TRBD1 identical over 9 bases. V lost 4 bases, J lost 7 bases, and 11 bases stayed unmatched. The CDR3 runs to 15 residues. Germline CDR1 and CDR2: SGHNT and YYREEE (reference sequence). The CDR3, as DNA: TGTGCCAGCAGCCGCAGCCCCGGGACAGGGATTGAAGCTTTCTTT. Translated, it gives CASSRSPGTGIEAFF.

This rearrangement joins TRBV12-3 or TRBV12-4 to TRBJ1-3; D is uncertain. The V end lost 6 bases, the J end lost 4 bases, and 7 bases lay between the germline ends. CDR3 length: 12 residues. The CDR3 DNA is TGTGCCAGCAGGGCTTCGGGAAACACCATATATTTT. This encodes CASRASGNTIYF.

The rearrangement links TRBV19 to TRBJ2-1; TRBD2 aligns across 9 bases. This CDR3 is built from 15 residues. CDR1 is LNHDA, CDR2 SQIVND, per germline (reference sequence). The ends lost 1 base at V and 6 bases at J; junction bases unmatched: 4. CDR3 loop: CASSIGLAVSNEQFF. The CDR3 nucleotides are TGTGCCAGTAGTATAGGACTAGCGGTTTCCAATGAGCAGTTCTTC.

This clone was observed a single time. CDR3 bases: TGTGCCACCAGTGACTCCGGGACAGAGGGGGGCTACACCTTC. Translating it yields CATSDSGTEGGYTF. V is TRBV24-1 and J is TRBJ1-2; TRBD1 agrees at 7 bases. Germline CDR1 KGHDR, CDR2 SFDVKD. The CDR3 spans 14 residues. Unmatched junction bases numbered 9, after V lost 4 bases and J lost 8 bases.

This chain uses TRBV2 with TRBJ1-6; the match to TRBD1 covers 8 bases. Germline V CDR1 and CDR2: SNHLY, FYNNEI. Trimming at V came to 6 bases and at J to 10 bases, leaving 8 bases not matched to a gene. The CDR3 spans 14 residues. The CDR3 loop is CASRRGQGNSPLHF. The DNA of the CDR3 is TGTGCCAGCAGAAGAGGACAGGGAAACTCACCCCTCCACTTT.

This chain connects TRBV2 to TRBJ1-2, with unresolved D. Trimming removed 2 bases from V and 5 bases from J, with 9 bases in between. Germline values: CDR1 SNHLY, CDR2 FYNNEI. This CDR3 contains 13 residues. CDR3 protein: CASSEPLEYGYTF. The CDR3, as DNA: TGTGCCAGCAGTGAACCGCTGGAGTATGGCTACACCTTC.

This chain connects TRBV3-1 (or the pseudogene TRBV3-2) to TRBJ1-3; D gene uncertain. The V gene's germline CDR1 is LGHDT and CDR2 YNNKEL (reference sequence). Trimming pared 1 base from V and 1 base from J, leaving 8 bases between. The CDR3 loop spans 15 amino acids. The CDR3 DNA reads TGTGCCAGCAGCCAAGGGGCTGTGTCTGGAAACACCATATATTTT. The encoded protein is CASSQGAVSGNTIYF.

This chain connects TRBV2 to TRBJ2-7; 7 positions agree with TRBD1. The CDR3 has 13 residues. The ends lost 3 bases at V and 9 bases at J; junction bases unmatched: 8. Germline V CDR1 and CDR2: SNHLY, FYNNEI. The CDR3 region is CASSESTGARQYF. The CDR3 DNA follows: TGTGCCAGCAGTGAGAGCACAGGGGCACGGCAGTACTTC.

The genes are TRBV12-3 or TRBV12-4 and TRBJ1-5; the D gene is possibly TRBD1 (5 bases). The V gene lost 6 bases and the J gene lost 3 bases, with 9 bases spanning the gap. The CDR3 has 13 amino acids. The CDR3 region has the DNA TGTGCCAGCAGCTGGACACTCAATCAGCCCCAGCATTTT. Its translation: CASSWTLNQPQHF.

V usage is TRBV4-1 and J usage is TRBJ1-6, with 9 bases matching TRBD1. The CDR3 consists of 16 residues. The germline V gene encodes CDR1 MGHRA and CDR2 YSYEKL. V lost 6 bases and J lost 10; bases outside the gene matches: 13. In nucleotides, the CDR3 is TGCGCCAGCAGTCAGGGATATGGACAGGGGTGGTCACCCCTCCACTTT. It specifies CASSQGYGQGWSPLHF.

V is TRBV12-3 or TRBV12-4 and J is TRBJ1-1, with TRBD1 as a possible D gene (6 bases). This CDR3 region has 13 residues. Trimming took 6 bases from V and 0 from J, leaving 8 bases between them. CDR3 sequence reads: CASRDSMNTEAFF. The CDR3 DNA follows: TGTGCCAGCAGGGACAGCATGAACACTGAAGCTTTCTTT.

About this clone: Other nucleotide sequences from this sample produce the same CDR3. This chain connects TRBV2 to TRBJ1-2; D gene unclear. V was pared by 3 bases and J by 2 bases, with 4 bases between. Per germline, CDR1 SNHLY and CDR2 FYNNEI. The CDR3 totals 12 residues. In nucleotides, the CDR3 is TGTGCCAGCAGTGACTTCAACTATGGCTACACCTTC. Translating it yields CASSDFNYGYTF.

V is TRBV7-9 and J is TRBJ1-1; weak D call: TRBD1 (6 bases). Trimming stripped 9 bases from V and 3 bases from J, with 14 bases between. The germline V gene has CDR1 SEHNR and CDR2 FQNEAQ (reference sequence). CDR3 length equals 13 residues. The CDR3 DNA reads TGTGCCAGTAAACAGGGTTTTGACACTGAAGCTTTCTTT. It encodes CASKQGFDTEAFF. Combining the CDR3 with reference TRBV7-9 and TRBJ1-1 gives the whole variable domain DTGVSQNPRHKITKRGQNVTFRCDPISEHNRLYWYRQTLGQGPEFLTYFQNEAQLEKSRLLSDRFSAERPKGSFSTLEIQRTEQGDSAMYLCASKQGFDTEAFFGQGTRLTVV.

The J gene is TRBJ2-7, the V gene TRBV9; TRBD2 agrees at 9 bases. Germline trimming cut 1 base from V and 6 bases from J; bases unmatched to any gene: 8. The CDR3 contains 15 residues. Germline V CDR1 and CDR2: SGDLS, YYNGEE. The CDR3 DNA reads TGTGCCAGCAGCGTAACGGGACTAGCATCGAGCGAGCAGTACTTC. Its translation: CASSVTGLASSEQYF. Filled out from reference TRBV9 and TRBJ2-7, the complete variable domain reads DSGVTQTPKHLITATGQRVTLRCSPRSGDLSVYWYQQSLDQGLQFLIQYYNGEERAKGNILERFSAQQFPDLHSELNLSSLELGDSALYFCASSVTGLASSEQYFGPGTRLTVT.

This clone was recorded only once. The V gene is TRBV7-9, the J gene TRBJ1-4, with 7 bases fitting TRBD1. The V gene's germline CDR1 is SEHNR and CDR2 FQNEAQ (reference sequence). This CDR3 has 12 amino acids. V gave up 1 base and J gave up 13 bases; unmatched junction bases: 3. CDR3 nucleotides: TGTGCCAGCAGCTTAGACAGGGGAGGACTGTTTTTT. Translated, it gives CASSLDRGGLFF.

The chain has TRBV12-3 or TRBV12-4 and TRBJ2-1, with D hard to call. Trimming removed 2 bases from V and 15 bases from J, with 14 bases in between. The CDR3 contains 12 residues. The CDR3 DNA reads as TGTGCCAGCAGTTTAAGAGAAAGTCTAAGGTTCTTC. Translated, it gives CASSLRESLRFF.

The chain carries TRBV15 and TRBJ1-1; D not resolved. The CDR3 extends over 14 amino acids. Germline V lookup: CDR1 LNHNV, CDR2 YYDKDF (reference sequence). Trimming took 0 bases from V and 6 from J, leaving 11 bases between them. The CDR3 DNA sequence: TGTGCCACCAGCAGAGATCGGGTACGCCCTGAAGCTTTCTTT. This codes for CATSRDRVRPEAFF.